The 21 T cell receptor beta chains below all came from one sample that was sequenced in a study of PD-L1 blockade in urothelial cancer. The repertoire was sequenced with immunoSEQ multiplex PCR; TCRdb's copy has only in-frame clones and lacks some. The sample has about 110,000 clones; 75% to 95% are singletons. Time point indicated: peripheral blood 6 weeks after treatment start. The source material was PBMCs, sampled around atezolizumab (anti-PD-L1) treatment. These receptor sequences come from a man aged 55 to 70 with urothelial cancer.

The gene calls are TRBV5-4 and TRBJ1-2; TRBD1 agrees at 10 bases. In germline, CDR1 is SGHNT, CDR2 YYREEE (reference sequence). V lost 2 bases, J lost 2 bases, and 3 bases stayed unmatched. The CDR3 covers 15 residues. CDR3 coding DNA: TGTGCCAGCAGCTTACCGACAGGGGGCAACTATGGCTACACCTTC. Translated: CASSLPTGGNYGYTF.

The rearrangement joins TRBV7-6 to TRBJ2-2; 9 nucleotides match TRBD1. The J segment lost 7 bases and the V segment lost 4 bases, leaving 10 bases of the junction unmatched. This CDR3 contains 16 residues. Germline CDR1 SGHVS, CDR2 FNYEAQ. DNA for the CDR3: TGTGCCAGCAGCTCGGACAGGGGACGGCTAGGCGGGGAGCTGTTTTTT. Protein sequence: CASSSDRGRLGGELFF.

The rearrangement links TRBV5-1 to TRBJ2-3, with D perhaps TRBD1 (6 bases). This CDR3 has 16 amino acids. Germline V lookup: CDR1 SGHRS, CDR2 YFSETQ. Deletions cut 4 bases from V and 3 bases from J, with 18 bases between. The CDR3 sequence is CASSPSQGIETDTQYF. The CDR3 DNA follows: TGCGCCAGCAGCCCATCACAGGGAATCGAGACAGATACGCAGTATTTT. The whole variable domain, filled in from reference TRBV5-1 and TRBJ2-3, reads KAGVTQTPRYLIKTRGQQVTLSCSPISGHRSVSWYQQTPGQGLQFLFEYFSETQRNKGNFPGRFSGRQFSNSRSEMNVSTLELGDSALYLCASSPSQGIETDTQYFGPGTRLTVL.

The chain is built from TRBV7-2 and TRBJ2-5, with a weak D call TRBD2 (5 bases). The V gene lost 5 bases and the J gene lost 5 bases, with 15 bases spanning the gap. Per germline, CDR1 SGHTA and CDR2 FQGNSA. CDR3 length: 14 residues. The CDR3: CASSLSSGTETQYF. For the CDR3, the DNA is TGTGCCAGCAGCCTCAGCAGCGGAACGGAGACCCAGTACTTC.

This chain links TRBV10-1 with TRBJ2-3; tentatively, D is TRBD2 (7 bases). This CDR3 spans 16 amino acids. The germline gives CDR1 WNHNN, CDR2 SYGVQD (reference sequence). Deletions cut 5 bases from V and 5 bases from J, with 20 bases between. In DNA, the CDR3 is TGCGCCAGCAGTACCCCCGGGGGGCCATTCGAAGATACGCAGTATTTT. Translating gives CASSTPGGPFEDTQYF.

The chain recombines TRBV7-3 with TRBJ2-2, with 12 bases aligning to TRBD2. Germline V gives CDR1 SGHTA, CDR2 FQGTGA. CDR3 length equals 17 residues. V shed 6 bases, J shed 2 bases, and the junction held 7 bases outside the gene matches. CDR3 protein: CASRNRLAGANTGELFF. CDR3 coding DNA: TGTGCCAGCAGAAATCGACTAGCGGGAGCAAACACCGGGGAGCTGTTTTTT.

For the CDR3, the DNA is TGCGCCAGCAGCTCGGGACAGGCAGCCAACACTGAAGCTTTCTTT. Translation gives CASSSGQAANTEAFF. The V and J genes are TRBV5-1 and TRBJ1-1, with 8 bases identical to TRBD1. After removal of 3 bases from V and 2 bases from J, the junction contained 6 bases not matched to a gene. The CDR3 has 15 residues. CDR1 and CDR2 (germline): SGHRS, YFSETQ.

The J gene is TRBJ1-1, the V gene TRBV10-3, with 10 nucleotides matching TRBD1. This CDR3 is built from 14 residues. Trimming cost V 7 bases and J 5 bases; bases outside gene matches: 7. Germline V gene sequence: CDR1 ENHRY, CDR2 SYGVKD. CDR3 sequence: CAITTGGGSTEAFF. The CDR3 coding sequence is TGTGCCATCACGACAGGGGGCGGAAGTACTGAAGCTTTCTTT.

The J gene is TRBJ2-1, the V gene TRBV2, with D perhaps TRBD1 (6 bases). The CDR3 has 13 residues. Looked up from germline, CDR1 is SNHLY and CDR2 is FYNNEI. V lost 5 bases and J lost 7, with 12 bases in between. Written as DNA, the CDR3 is TGTGCCAGCAGTAGAAGTAGGGGGAATGAGCAGTTCTTC. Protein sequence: CASSRSRGNEQFF.

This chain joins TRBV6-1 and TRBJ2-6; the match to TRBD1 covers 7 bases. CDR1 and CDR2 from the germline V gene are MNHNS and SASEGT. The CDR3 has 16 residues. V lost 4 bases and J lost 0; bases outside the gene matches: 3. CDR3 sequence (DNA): TGTGCCAGCAGTGGGGACAGCCACTCTGGGGCCAACGTCCTGACTTTC. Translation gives CASSGDSHSGANVLTF.

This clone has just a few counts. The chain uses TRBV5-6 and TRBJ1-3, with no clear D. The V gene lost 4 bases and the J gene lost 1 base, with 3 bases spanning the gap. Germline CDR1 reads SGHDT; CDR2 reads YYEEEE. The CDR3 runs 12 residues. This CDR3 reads CASSQSGNTIYF. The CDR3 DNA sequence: TGTGCCAGCAGCCAATCTGGAAACACCATATATTTT. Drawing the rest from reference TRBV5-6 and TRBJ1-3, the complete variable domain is DAGVTQSPTHLIKTRGQQVTLRCSPKSGHDTVSWYQQALGQGPQFIFQYYEEEERQRGNFPDRFSGHQFPNYSSELNVNALLLGDSALYLCASSQSGNTIYFGEGSWLTVV.

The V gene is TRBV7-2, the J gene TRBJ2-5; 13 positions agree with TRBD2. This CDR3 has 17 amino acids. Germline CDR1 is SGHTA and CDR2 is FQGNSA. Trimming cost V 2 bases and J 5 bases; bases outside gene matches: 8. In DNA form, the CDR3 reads TGTGCCAGCAGCTTACTAGGACTAGCGGGAGTCGGGGAGACCCAGTACTTC. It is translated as CASSLLGLAGVGETQYF.

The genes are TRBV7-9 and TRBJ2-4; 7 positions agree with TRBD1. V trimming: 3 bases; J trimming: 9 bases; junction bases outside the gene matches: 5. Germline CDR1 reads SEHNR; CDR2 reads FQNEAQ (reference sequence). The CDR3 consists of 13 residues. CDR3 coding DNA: TGTGCCAGCAGCTTCGGGGACAGCGCCATTCAGTACTTC. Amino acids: CASSFGDSAIQYF.

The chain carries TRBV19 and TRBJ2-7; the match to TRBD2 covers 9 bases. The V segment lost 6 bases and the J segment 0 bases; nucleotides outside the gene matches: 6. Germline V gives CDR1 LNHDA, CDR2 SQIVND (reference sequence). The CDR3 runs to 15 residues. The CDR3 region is CASSRTSGFSYEQYF. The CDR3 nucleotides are TGTGCCAGTAGCCGAACTAGCGGGTTCTCCTACGAGCAGTACTTC.

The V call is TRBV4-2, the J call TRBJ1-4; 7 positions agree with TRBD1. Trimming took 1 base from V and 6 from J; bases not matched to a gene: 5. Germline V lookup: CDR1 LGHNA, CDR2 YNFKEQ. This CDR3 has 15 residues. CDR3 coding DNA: TGTGCCAGCAGCCAAGTCGGTACAGGGGATGAAAAACTGTTTTTT. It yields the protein CASSQVGTGDEKLFF.

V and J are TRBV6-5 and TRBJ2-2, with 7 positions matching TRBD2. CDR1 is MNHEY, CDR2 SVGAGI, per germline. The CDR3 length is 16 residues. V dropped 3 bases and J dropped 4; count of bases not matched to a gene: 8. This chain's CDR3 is CASSYRAGVFTGELFF. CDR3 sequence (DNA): TGTGCCAGCAGTTATCGGGCGGGGGTATTCACCGGGGAGCTGTTTTTT.

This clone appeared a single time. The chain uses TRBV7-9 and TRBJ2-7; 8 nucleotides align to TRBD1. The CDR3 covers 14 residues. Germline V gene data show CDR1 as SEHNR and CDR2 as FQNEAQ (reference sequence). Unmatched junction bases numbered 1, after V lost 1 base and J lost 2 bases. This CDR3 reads CASSLGQGTYEQYF. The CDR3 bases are TGTGCCAGCAGCTTAGGACAGGGGACCTACGAGCAGTACTTC. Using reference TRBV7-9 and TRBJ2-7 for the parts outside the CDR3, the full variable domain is DTGVSQNPRHKITKRGQNVTFRCDPISEHNRLYWYRQTLGQGPEFLTYFQNEAQLEKSRLLSDRFSAERPKGSFSTLEIQRTEQGDSAMYLCASSLGQGTYEQYFGPGTRLTVT.

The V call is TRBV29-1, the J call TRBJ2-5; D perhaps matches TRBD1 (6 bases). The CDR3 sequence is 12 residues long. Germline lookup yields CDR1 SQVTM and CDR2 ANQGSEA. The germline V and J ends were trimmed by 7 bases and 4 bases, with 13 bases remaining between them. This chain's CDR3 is CSGQATAETQYF. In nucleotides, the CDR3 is TGCAGCGGACAGGCAACGGCAGAGACCCAGTACTTC.

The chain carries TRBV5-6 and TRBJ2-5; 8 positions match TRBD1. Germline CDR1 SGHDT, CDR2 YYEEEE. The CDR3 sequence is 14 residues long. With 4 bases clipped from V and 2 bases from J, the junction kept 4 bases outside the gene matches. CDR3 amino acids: CASSTGTGQETQYF. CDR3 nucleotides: TGTGCCAGCAGCACCGGGACAGGACAAGAGACCCAGTACTTC.

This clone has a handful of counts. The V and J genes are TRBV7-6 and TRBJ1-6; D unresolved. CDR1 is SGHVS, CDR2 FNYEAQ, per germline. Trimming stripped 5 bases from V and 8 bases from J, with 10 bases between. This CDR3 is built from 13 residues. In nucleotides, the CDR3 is TGTGCCAGCAGCCCACTCCTTGATTCACCCCTCCACTTT. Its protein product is CASSPLLDSPLHF.

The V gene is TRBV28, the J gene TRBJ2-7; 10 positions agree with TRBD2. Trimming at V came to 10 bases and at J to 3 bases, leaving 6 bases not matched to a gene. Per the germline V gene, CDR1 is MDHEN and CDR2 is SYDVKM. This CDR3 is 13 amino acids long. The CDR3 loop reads CATSSGSIYEQYF. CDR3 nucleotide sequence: TGTGCCACCTCTAGCGGGAGTATCTACGAGCAGTACTTC.